This TCR beta chain derives from a study of shared clonotypes between healthy human individuals. Assay used: immunoSEQ multiplex PCR; TCRdb lists only in-frame clones, some missing. The sample holds approximately 1.4 million clones, under 99% seen once. Trimming took off 3 bases at V and 5 bases at J, with 16 bases between the two ends. Germline V gene lookup returns CDR1 KGHSH and CDR2 LQKENI. This CDR3 region has 15 residues. Sequences were obtained from naive CD4+ T cells sorted from blood. Subset described: CD45RA+ positively selected. The rearrangement joins TRBV18 to TRBJ2-5; no clear D. The receptor was isolated from a man aged 30-40 years in good health. The CDR3 nucleotides read TGTGCCAGCTCACCGTGGAGCGCCACGCGGGAGACCCAGTACTTC. Its protein product is CASSPWSATRETQYF.